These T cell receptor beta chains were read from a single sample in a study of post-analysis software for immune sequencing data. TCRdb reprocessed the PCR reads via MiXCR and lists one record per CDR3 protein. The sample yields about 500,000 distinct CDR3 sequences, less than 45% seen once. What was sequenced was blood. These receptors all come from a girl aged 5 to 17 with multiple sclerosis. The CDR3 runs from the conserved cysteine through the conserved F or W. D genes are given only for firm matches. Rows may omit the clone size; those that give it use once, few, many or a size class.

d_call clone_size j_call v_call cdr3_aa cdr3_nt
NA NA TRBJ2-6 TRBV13 CASSPPGPRLSGANVLTF TGTGCCAGCAGCCCACCGGGGCCAAGGTTATCTGGGGCCAACGTCCTGACTTTC
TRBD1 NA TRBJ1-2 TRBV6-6 CAGLQGNYGYTF TGTGCCGGCTTACAGGGGAACTATGGCTACACCTTC
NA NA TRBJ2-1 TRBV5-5 CASDFWGAAYNEQFF TGTGCCAGCGACTTCTGGGGGGCTGCCTACAATGAGCAGTTCTTC
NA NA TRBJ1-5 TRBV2 CASSESSGRPQPQHF TGTGCCAGCAGTGAATCCAGTGGCAGGCCCCAGCCCCAGCATTTT
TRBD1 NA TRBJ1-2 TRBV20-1 CSARDRRGLLYGYTF TGCAGTGCTAGAGATCGGAGGGGGCTTCTCTATGGCTACACCTTC
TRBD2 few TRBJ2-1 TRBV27 CASSLGGLVRYYEQFF TGTGCCAGCAGTCTAGGGGGACTAGTCAGATATTATGAGCAGTTCTTC
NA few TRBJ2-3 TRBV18 CASSDVLTVAERDTQYF TGTGCCAGCTCCGATGTTCTGACTGTTGCCGAGAGAGATACGCAGTATTTT
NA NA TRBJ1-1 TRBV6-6 CASTHGGTEAFF TGTGCCAGCACCCACGGGGGCACTGAAGCTTTCTTT
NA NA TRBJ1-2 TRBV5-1 CASSLDSLSYGYTF TGCGCCAGCAGCTTAGACAGTTTAAGCTATGGCTACACCTTC
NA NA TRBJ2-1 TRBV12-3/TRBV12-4 CASSSPLTDYNEQFF TGTGCCAGCAGTTCGCCCCTGACAGATTACAATGAGCAGTTCTTC
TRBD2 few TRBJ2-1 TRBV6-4 CASSPSSGEYNEQFF TGTGCCAGCAGCCCCTCTAGCGGGGAGTACAATGAGCAGTTCTTC
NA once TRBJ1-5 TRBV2 CASSEPGGQGNQPQHF TGTGCCAGCAGTGAACCGGGGGGGCAGGGCAATCAGCCCCAGCATTTT
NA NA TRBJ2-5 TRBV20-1 CSAKGLGETQYF TGCAGTGCGAAGGGCCTGGGAGAGACCCAGTACTTC
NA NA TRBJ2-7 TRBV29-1 CSAGERAYEQYF TGCAGCGCCGGGGAGAGGGCCTACGAGCAGTACTTC
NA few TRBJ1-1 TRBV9 CTSTGHENTEAFF TGTACCAGCACCGGACACGAGAACACTGAAGCTTTCTTT
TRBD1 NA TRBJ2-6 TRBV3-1 CASSLGQGSSGANVLTF TGTGCCAGCAGCCTCGGACAGGGAAGCTCTGGGGCCAACGTCCTGACTTTC